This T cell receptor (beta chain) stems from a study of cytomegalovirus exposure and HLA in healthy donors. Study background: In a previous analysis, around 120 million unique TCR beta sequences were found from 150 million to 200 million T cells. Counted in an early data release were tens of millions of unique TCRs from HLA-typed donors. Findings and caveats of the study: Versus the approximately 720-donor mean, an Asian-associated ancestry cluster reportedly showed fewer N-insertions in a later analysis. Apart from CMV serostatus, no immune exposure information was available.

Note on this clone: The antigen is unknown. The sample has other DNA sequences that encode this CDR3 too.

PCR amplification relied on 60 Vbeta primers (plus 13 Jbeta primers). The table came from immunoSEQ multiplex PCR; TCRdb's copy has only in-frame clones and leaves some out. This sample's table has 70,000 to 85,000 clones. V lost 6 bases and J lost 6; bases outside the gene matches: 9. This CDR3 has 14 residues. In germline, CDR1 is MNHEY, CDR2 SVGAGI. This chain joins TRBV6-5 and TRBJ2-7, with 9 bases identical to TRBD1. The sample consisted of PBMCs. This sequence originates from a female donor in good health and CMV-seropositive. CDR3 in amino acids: CASRRTGENAEQYF. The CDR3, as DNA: TGTGCCAGCAGGAGGACAGGGGAAAACGCCGAGCAGTACTTC.